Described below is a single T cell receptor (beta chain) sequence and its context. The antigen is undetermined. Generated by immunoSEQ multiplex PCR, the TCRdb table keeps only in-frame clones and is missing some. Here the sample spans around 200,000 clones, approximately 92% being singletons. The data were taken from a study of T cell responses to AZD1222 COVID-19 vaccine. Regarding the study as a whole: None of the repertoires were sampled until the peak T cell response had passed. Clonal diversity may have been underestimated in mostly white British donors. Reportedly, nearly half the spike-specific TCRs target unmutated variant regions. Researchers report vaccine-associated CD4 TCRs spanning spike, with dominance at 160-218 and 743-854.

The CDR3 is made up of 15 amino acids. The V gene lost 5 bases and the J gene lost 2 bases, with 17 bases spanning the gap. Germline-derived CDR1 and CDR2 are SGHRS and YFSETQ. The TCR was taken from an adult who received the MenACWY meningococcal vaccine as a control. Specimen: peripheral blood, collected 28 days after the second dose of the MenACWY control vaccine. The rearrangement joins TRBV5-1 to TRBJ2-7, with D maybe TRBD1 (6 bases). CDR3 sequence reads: CASRLQGPGAYEQYF. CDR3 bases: TGCGCCAGCAGGTTACAGGGTCCAGGGGCCTACGAGCAGTACTTC.